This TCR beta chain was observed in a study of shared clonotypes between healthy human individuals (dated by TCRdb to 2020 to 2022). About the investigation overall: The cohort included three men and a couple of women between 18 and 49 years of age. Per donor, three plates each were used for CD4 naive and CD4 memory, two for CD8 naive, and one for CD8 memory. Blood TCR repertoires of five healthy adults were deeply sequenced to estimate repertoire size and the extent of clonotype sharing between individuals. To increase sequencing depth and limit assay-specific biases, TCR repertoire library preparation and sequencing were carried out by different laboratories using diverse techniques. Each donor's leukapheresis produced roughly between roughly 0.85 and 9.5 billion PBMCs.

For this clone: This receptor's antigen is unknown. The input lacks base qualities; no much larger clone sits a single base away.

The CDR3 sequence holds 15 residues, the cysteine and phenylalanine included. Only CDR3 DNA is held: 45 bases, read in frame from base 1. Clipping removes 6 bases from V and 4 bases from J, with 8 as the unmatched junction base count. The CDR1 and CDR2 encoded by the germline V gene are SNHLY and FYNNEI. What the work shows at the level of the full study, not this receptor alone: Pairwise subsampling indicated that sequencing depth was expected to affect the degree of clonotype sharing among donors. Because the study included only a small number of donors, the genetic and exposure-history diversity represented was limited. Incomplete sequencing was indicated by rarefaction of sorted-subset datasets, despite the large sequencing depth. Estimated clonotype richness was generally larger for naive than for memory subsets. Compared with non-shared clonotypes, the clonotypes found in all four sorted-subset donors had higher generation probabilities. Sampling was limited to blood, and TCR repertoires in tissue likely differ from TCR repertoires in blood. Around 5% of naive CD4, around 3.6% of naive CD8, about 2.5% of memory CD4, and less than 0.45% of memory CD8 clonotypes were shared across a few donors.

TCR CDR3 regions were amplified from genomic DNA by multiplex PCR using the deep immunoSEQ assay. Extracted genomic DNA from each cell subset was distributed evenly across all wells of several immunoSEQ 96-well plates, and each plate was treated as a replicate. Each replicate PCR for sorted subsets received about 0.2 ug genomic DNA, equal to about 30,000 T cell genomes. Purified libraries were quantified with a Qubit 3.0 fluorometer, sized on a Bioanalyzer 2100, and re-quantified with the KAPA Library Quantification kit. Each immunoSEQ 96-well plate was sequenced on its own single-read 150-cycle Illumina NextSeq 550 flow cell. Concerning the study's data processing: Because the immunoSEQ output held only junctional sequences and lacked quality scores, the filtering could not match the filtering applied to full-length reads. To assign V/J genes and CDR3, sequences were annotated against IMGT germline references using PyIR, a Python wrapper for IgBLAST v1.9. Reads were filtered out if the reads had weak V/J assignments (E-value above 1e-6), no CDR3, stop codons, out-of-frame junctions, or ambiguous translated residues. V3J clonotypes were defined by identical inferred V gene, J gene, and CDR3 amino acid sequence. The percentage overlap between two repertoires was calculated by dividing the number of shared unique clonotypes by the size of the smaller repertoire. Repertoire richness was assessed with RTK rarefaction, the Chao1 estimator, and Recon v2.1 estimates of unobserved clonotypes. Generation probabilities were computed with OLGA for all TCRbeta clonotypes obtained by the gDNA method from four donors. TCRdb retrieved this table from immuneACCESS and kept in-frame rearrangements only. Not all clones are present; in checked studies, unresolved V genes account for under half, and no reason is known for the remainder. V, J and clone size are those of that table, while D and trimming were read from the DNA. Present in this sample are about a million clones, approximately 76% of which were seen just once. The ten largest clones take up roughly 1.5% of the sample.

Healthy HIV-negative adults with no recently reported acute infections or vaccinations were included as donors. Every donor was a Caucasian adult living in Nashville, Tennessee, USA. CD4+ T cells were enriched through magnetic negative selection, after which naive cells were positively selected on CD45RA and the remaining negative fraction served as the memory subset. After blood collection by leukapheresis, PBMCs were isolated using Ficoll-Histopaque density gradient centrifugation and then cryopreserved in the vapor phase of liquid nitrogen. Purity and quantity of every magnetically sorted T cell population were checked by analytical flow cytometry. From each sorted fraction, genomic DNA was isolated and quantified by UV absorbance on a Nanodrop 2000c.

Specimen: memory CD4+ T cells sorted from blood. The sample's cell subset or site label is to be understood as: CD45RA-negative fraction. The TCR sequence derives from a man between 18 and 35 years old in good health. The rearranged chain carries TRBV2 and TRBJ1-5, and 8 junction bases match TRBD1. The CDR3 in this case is CASSGQGGWNQPQHF. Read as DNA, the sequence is TGTGCCAGCAGCGGACAGGGAGGTTGGAATCAGCCCCAGCATTTT.